This entry describes one T cell receptor (beta chain). What it binds is not known. Repertoires were generated with immunoSEQ multiplex PCR, while TCRdb's copy carries only in-frame clones and drops some. The sample has about 160,000 clones, about 90% seen once. This entry comes from a study of T cell responses to AZD1222 COVID-19 vaccine. Study-level findings and limits: Mostly white British, mostly female donors; authors suggested clonal diversity may be underestimated. Within unmutated variant regions lay the reported targets of nearly half of spike-specific TCRs. Baseline serostatus was positive in only a handful of AZD1222 recipients.

Trimming at V came to 0 bases and at J to 6 bases, leaving 0 bases not matched to a gene. Germline V gives CDR1 SGHRS, CDR2 YFSETQ. This CDR3 has 14 amino acids. This TCR was recovered from an adult who received the AZD1222 COVID-19 vaccine. The rearrangement joins TRBV5-1 to TRBJ1-4, with 9 bases that match TRBD1. The source material was peripheral blood, sampled 28 days after the second AZD1222 dose. This CDR3 is CASSLGTGDEKLFF. CDR3 coding DNA: TGCGCCAGCAGCTTGGGGACAGGGGATGAAAAACTGTTTTTT.